The present TCR beta chain was sequenced within a study of blood T cell repertoires in COVID-19. The table lists this clone with a count of one. The CDR3 is 13 residues long. With 4 bases clipped from V and 7 bases from J, the junction kept 6 bases outside the gene matches. The germline V gene has CDR1 LGHDT and CDR2 YNNKEL (reference sequence). In the original processing: The assay estimated nucleated cells by amplifying reference gene primers. Profiling relied on immunoSEQ multiplex PCR, and the TCRdb table lists in-frame clones only, not all of them. D and trimming come from the DNA, and the V and J calls and clone size come from that table. The top ten clones hold more than 4.5% of a sample with around 92,000 clones, 75% to 90% of them seen once.

This TCR was recovered from a woman of 80 years or more with active COVID-19. The chain couples TRBV3-1 (or the pseudogene TRBV3-2) to TRBJ2-5; 7 bases fit TRBD2. The sample consisted of peripheral blood. CDR3 nucleotide sequence: TGTGCCAGCAGCCTGGGGGGGGAAACGACCCAGTACTTC. Its translation: CASSLGGETTQYF.